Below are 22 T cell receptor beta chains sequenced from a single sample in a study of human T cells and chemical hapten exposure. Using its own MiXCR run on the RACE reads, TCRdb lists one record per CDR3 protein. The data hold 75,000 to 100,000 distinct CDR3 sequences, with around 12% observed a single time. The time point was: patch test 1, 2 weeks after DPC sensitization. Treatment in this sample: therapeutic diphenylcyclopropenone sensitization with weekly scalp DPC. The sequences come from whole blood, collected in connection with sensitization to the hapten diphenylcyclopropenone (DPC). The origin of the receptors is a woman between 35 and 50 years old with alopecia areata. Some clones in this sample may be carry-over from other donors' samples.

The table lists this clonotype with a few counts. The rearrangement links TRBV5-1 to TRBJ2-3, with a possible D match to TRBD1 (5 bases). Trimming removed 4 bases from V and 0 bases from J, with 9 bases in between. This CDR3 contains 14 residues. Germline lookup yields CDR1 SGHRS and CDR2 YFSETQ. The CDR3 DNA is TGCGCCAGCAGCGTGGACACTAGCACAGATACGCAGTATTTT. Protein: CASSVDTSTDTQYF.

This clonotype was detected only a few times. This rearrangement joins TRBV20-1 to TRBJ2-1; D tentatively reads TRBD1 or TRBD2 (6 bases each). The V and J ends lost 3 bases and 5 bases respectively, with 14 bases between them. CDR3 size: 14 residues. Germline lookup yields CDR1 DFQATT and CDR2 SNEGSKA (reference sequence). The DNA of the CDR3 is TGCAGTGCTAGTTTCGGAGGGGGGAACAATGAGCAGTTCTTC. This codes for CSASFGGGNNEQFF.

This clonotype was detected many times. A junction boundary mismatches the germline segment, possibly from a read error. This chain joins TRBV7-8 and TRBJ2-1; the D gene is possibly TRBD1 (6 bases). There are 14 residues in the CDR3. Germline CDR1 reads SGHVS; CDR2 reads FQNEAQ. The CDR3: CASSIAGTKNEQFF. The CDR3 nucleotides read TGTGCCAGCAGCATAGCCGGGACAAAAAATGAGCAGTTCTTC.

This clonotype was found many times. CDR3 region: CASSGDSNQPQHF. The CDR3 nucleotides read TGTGCCAGCAGTGGGGACAGCAATCAGCCCCAGCATTTT. The chain has TRBV6-2 or TRBV6-3 and TRBJ1-5; a possible D gene is TRBD1 (5 bases). Trimming pared 5 bases from V and 1 base from J, leaving 6 bases between. The germline V gene has CDR1 MNHEY and CDR2 SVGEGT. The CDR3 runs 13 residues.

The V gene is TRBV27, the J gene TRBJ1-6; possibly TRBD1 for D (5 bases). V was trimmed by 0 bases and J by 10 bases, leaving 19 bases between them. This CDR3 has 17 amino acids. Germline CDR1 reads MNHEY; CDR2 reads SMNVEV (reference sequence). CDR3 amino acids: CASSLSPLGQEGSPLHF. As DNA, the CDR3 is TGTGCCAGCAGTTTATCGCCACTGGGGCAGGAAGGCTCACCCCTCCACTTT.

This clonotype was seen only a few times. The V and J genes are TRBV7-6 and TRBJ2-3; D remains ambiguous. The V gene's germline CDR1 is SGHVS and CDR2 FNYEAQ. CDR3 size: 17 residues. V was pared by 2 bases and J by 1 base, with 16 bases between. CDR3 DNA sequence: TGTGCCAGCAGCTTACGTGATAATAGCCCCCGCACAGATACGCAGTATTTT. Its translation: CASSLRDNSPRTDTQYF.

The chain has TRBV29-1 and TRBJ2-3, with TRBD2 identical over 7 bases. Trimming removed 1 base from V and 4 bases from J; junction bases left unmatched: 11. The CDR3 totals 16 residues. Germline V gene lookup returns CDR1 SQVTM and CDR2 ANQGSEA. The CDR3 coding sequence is TGCAGCGTTGAAGGAGGTAGGGCGGGAGCCCCAGATACGCAGTATTTT. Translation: CSVEGGRAGAPDTQYF.

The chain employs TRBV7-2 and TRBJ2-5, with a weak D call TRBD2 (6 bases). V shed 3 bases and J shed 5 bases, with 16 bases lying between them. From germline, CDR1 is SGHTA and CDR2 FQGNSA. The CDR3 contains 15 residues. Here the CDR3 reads CASSFLAGRSETQYF. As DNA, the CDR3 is TGTGCCAGCAGCTTTCTGGCGGGGAGATCGGAGACCCAGTACTTC.

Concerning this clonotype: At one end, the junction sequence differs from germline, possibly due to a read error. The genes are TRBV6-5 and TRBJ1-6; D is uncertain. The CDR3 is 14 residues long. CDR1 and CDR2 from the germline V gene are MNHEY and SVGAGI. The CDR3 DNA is TGTGCCAGCAGTTACGGGAGCCATAATTTACCCCTCCACTTT. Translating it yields CASSYGSHNLPLHF.

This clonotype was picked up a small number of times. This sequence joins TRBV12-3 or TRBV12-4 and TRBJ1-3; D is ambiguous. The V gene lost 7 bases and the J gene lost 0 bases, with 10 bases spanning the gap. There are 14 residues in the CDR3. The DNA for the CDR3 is TGTGCCAGCACGCCGACGGTCTCTGGAAACACCATATATTTT. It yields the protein CASTPTVSGNTIYF.

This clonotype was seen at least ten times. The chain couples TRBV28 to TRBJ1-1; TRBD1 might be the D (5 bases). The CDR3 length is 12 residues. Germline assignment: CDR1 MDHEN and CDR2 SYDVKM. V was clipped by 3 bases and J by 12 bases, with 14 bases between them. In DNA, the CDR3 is TGTGCCAGCAGTTTTGTCAGGGAGGGTTCTTTCTTT. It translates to CASSFVREGSFF.

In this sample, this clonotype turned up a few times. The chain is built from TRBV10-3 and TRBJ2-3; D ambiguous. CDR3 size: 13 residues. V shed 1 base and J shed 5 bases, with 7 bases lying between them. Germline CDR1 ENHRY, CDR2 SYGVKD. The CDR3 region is CAISEFQRDTQYF. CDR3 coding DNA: TGTGCCATCAGTGAGTTCCAGCGAGATACGCAGTATTTT.

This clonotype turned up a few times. The CDR3 sequence is CASSQRGGALEQFF. Written as DNA, the CDR3 is TGTGCCAGCAGCCAACGGGGCGGGGCGCTTGAGCAGTTCTTC. The rearrangement links TRBV14 to TRBJ2-1; tentatively, D is TRBD2 (6 bases). Germline CDR1 is SGHDN and CDR2 is FVKESK. Trimming pared 2 bases from V and 9 bases from J, leaving 14 bases between. CDR3 length: 14 residues. Combining the CDR3 with reference TRBV14 and TRBJ2-1 gives the whole variable domain EAGVTQFPSHSVIEKGQTVTLRCDPISGHDNLYWYRRVMGKEIKFLLHFVKESKQDESGMPNNRFLAERTGGTYSTLKVQPAELEDSGVYFCASSQRGGALEQFFGPGTRLTVL.

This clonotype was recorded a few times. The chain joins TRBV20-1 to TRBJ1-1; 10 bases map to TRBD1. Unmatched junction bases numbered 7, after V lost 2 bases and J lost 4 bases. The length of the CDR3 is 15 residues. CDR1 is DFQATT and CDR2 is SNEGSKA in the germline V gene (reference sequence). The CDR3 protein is CSARSYGQGGTEAFF. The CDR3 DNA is TGCAGTGCTAGATCCTACGGACAGGGGGGCACTGAAGCTTTCTTT.

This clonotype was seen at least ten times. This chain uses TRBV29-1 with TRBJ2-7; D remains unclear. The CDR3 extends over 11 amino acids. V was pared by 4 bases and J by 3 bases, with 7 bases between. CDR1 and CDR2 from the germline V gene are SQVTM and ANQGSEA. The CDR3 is CSVAGLYEQYF. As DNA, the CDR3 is TGCAGCGTTGCTGGCCTCTACGAGCAGTACTTC.

The CDR3 loop reads CASSSPPRANYGYTF. In DNA form, the CDR3 reads TGTGCCAGCAGCTCGCCCCCCAGGGCTAACTATGGCTACACCTTC. The chain uses TRBV11-2 and TRBJ1-2; a possible D gene is TRBD1 (5 bases). Trimming removed 4 bases from V and 0 bases from J, with 12 bases in between. The CDR3 runs to 15 residues. Germline V gene data show CDR1 as SGHAT and CDR2 as FQNNGV.

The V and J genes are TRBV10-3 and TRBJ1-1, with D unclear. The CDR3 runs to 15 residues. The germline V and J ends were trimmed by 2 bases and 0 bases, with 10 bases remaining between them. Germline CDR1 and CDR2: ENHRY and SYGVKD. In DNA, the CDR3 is TGTGCCATCAGTGAGGCCGGAAGCATGAACACTGAAGCTTTCTTT. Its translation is CAISEAGSMNTEAFF.

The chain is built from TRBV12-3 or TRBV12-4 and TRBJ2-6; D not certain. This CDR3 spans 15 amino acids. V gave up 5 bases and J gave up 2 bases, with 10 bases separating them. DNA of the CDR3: TGTGCCAGCAGTCCAAGGGTAACTGGGGCCAACGTCCTGACTTTC. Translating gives CASSPRVTGANVLTF.

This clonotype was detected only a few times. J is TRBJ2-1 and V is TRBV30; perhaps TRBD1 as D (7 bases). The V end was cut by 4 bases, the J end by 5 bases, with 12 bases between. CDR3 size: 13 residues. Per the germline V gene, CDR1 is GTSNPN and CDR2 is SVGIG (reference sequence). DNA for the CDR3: TGTGCCTGGACCAGGGGGGTCGACAATGAGCAGTTCTTC. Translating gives CAWTRGVDNEQFF.

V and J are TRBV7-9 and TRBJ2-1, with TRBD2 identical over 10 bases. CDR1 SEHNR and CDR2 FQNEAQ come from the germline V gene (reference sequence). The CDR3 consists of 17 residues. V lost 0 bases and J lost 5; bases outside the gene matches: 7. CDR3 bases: TGTGCCAGCAGCTTAGCGATAATAACTAGCGGGGACAATGAGCAGTTCTTC. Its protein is CASSLAIITSGDNEQFF. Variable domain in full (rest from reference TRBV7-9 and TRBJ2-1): DTGVSQNPRHKITKRGQNVTFRCDPISEHNRLYWYRQTLGQGPEFLTYFQNEAQLEKSRLLSDRFSAERPKGSFSTLEIQRTEQGDSAMYLCASSLAIITSGDNEQFFGPGTRLTVL.

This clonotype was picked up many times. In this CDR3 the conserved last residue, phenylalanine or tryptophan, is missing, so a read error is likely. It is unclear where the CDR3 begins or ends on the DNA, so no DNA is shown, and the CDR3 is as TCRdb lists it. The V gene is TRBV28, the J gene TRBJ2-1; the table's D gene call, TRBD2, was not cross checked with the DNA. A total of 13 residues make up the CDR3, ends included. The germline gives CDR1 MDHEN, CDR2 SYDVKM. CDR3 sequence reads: CASSSSSGRPPGS.

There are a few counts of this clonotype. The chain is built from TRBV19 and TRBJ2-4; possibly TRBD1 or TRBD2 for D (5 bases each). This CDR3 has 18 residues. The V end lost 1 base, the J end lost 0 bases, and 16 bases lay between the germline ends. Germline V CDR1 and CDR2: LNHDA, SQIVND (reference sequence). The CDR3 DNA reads TGTGCCAGTAGTATAGGCAGTTGGGACGTCCTAGCCAAAAACATTCAGTACTTC. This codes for CASSIGSWDVLAKNIQYF.